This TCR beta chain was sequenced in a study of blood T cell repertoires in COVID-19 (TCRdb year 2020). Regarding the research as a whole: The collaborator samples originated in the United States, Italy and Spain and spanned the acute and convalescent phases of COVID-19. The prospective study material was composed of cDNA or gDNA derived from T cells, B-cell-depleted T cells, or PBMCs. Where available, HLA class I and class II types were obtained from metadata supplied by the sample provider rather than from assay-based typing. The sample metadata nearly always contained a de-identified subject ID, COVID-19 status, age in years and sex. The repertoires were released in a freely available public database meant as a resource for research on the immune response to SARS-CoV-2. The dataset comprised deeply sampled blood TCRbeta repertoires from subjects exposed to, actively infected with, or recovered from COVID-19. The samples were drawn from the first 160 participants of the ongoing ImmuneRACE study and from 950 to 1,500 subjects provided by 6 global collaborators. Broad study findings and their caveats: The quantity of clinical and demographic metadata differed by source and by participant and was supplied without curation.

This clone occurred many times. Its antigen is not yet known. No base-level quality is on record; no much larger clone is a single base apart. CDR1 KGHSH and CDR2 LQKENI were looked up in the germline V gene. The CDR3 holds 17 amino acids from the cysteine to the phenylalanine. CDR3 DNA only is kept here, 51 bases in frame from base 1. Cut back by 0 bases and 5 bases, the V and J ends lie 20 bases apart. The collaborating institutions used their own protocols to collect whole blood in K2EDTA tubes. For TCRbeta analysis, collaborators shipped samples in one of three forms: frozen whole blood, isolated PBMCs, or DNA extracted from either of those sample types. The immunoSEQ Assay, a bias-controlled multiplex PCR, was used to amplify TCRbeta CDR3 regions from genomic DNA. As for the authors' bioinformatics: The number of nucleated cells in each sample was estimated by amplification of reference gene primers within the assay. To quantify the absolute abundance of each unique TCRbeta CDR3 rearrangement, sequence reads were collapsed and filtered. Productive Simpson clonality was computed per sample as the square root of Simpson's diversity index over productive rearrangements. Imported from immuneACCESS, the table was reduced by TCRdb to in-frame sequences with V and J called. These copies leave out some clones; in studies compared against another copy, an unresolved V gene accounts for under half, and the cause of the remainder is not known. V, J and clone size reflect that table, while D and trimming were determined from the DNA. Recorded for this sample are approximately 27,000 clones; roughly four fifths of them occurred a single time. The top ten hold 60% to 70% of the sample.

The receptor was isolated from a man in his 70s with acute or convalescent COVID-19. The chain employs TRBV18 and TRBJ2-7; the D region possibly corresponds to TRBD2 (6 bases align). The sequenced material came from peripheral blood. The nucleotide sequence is TGTGCCAGCTCACCACCGTATCAAGCGGGTGCCTTTGACGAGCAGTACTTC. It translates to CASSPPYQAGAFDEQYF.